This TCR beta chain stems from a study of molecular identifiers for immune sequencing clone quantification. The study's findings and limits: Clones of above 20 RNA copies carried over 99% of effector molecules; in naive cells they carried under 1%.

At least ten counts were recorded for this clonotype. Its target is unknown. Germline CDR1 reads SEHNR; CDR2 reads FQNEAQ (reference sequence). The CDR3 length is 15 residues. With 5 bases removed from V and 1 base from J, the gap between germline ends came to 14 bases. Using its own MiXCR run on the PCR reads, TCRdb lists one record per CDR3 protein. The sample consists of about 320,000 distinct CDR3 sequences, 24% of them appearing once. V and J are TRBV7-9 and TRBJ1-1; D is possibly TRBD1 (6 bases). Sample: naive CD8+ T cells from blood, with Jurkat cell RNA spiked in. Subset meaning: FACS-sorted CD8+CD4-CCR7+CD45RA+ naive T cells. The sequence came from a human donor in good health. Some libraries in this study had Jurkat cell RNA spiked in. The CDR3 protein is CASSPTDRPNTEAFF. CDR3 nucleotides: TGTGCCAGCAGCCCAACAGACAGGCCGAACACTGAAGCTTTCTTT.